The 5 T cell receptor beta chains below come from one sample, sequenced in a study of blood T cell repertoires in COVID-19. Sequencing was performed with immunoSEQ multiplex PCR; in TCRdb, only in-frame clones are kept and a portion is missing. The repertoire has about 97,000 clones, less than 85% of them found once; the top ten carry 1.5% to 2%. The sequenced sample was peripheral blood. Receptors originate from a woman aged 70-85 years with active or convalescent COVID-19.

The DNA of the CDR3 is TGTGCCAGCAGTGGACAGGGTGGCTATGGCTACACCTTC. Amino acids: CASSGQGGYGYTF. J is TRBJ1-2 and V is TRBV25-1, with TRBD1 identical over 7 bases. Germline loops: CDR1 MGHDK, CDR2 SYGVNS. V trimming: 4 bases; J trimming: 4 bases; junction bases outside the gene matches: 3. This CDR3 comprises 13 residues.

This chain joins TRBV28 and TRBJ2-2; the D gene is possibly TRBD2 (5 bases). Germline lookup yields CDR1 MDHEN and CDR2 SYDVKM. This CDR3 contains 12 residues. The V and J ends lost 3 bases and 7 bases respectively, with 6 bases between them. The CDR3 region is CASSLRVGELFF. The DNA for the CDR3 is TGTGCCAGCAGTTTGAGGGTCGGGGAGCTGTTTTTT.

The rearrangement uses TRBV7-2 and TRBJ1-1, with TRBD1 matching over 10 bases. The germline CDR1 and CDR2 sequences are SGHTA and FQGNSA. The CDR3 has 18 residues. V dropped 2 bases and J dropped 6; count of bases not matched to a gene: 15. In nucleotides, the CDR3 is TGTGCCAGCAGCTTAATCACCGAGACAGGGGGCTCATGGCCTGAAGCTTTCTTT. Translation: CASSLITETGGSWPEAFF.

The sample holds one count of this clone. Here the CDR3 DNA reads TGTGCCAGCAACAATAGCGGGAGGGATTACGAGCAGTACTTC. It encodes CASNNSGRDYEQYF. The chain is built from TRBV28 and TRBJ2-7, with 11 bases fitting TRBD2. The CDR3 has 14 residues. Germline V lookup: CDR1 MDHEN, CDR2 SYDVKM. Trimming removed 7 bases from V and 4 bases from J; junction bases left unmatched: 6.

This clone was observed a few times. CDR3 loop: CASKPGTGTGELFF. The DNA for the CDR3 is TGCGCCAGCAAGCCCGGGACAGGCACCGGGGAGCTGTTTTTT. The genes are TRBV5-1 and TRBJ2-2; 8 nucleotides agree with TRBD1. This CDR3 comprises 14 residues. Trimming at V came to 6 bases and at J to 4 bases, leaving 5 bases not matched to a gene. Germline values: CDR1 SGHRS, CDR2 YFSETQ.